This T cell receptor beta chain was profiled in a study of monozygotic twins with inflammatory bowel disease. Study-wide findings and caveats: The data did not back a single strong IBD-associated clonotype or signal. Healthy co-twins showed greater TCRbeta diversity (inverse Simpson) than IBD patients.

Template switching was used to attach UMIs, which incorporated a 6-nucleotide sample barcode. TCRdb processed the 5' RACE reads again and assigns one entry to each CDR3 protein, with no DNA. The table for this sample gives about 450,000 distinct CDR3 sequences. Blood samples measuring more than 2 ml were taken per donor. Regarding this clonotype: What it recognizes is unknown.

This CDR3 is 13 amino acids long. From germline, CDR1 is GTSNPN and CDR2 SVGIG (reference sequence). This receptor was taken from a human donor with ulcerative colitis or Crohn's disease, or a healthy co-twin of an affected twin (not recorded which). This chain connects TRBV30 to TRBJ1-2; TCRdb returns TRBD1, unconfirmable since there is no DNA. The sample taken for sequencing was blood. This CDR3 is CAWSVSTAPGYTF.